Only a few counts were recorded for the clone carrying this TCR beta chain. This entry is derived from a study of blood T cell repertoires in COVID-19. The assay was immunoSEQ multiplex PCR, and TCRdb's table has in-frame clones only and misses some. The sample lists about 35,000 clones, roughly 78% occurring once. Germline V gene sequence: CDR1 MNHEY, CDR2 SVGAGI. This CDR3 region has 15 residues. V was clipped by 5 bases and J by 5 bases; unmatched bases: 9. The gene calls are TRBV6-5 and TRBJ2-1, with 7 bases that match TRBD1. Sequencing was carried out using peripheral blood. The clonotype originates from a woman in her seventies with acute or convalescent COVID-19. CDR3: CASSPFGTVDNEQFF. CDR3 sequence (DNA): TGTGCCAGCAGTCCGTTCGGGACAGTAGACAATGAGCAGTTCTTC.